The 29 T cell receptor beta chains reported below all come from one sample, sequenced in a study of OX40 agonist ivuxolimab in advanced cancers. Here immunoSEQ multiplex PCR was the method, and the copy in TCRdb shows in-frame clones only, minus some. The table shows under 90,000 clones, with around 83% occurring only once. This specimen consisted of CD4+ or CD8+ T cells sorted from blood, obtained in a trial of the OX40 agonist ivuxolimab. Receptors were obtained from an adult with an advanced solid tumor such as melanoma, head and neck, liver or kidney cancer.

The chain couples TRBV5-1 to TRBJ2-7; 7 bases align to TRBD1. Germline-derived CDR1 and CDR2 are SGHRS and YFSETQ. Trimming took 0 bases from V and 2 from J; bases not matched to a gene: 5. This CDR3 has 15 residues. CDR3 sequence: CASSLEGGYTYEQYF. CDR3 nucleotides: TGCGCCAGCAGCTTGGAAGGGGGCTACACCTACGAGCAGTACTTC.

This chain uses TRBV29-1 with TRBJ2-1; weak D call: TRBD2 (5 bases). Germline CDR1 and CDR2: SQVTM and ANQGSEA. The V end lost 8 bases, the J end lost 0 bases, and 14 bases lay between the germline ends. CDR3 length equals 14 residues. CDR3: CSCWVGSSYNEQFF. CDR3 DNA sequence: TGCAGCTGTTGGGTGGGGAGCTCCTACAATGAGCAGTTCTTC.

The gene calls are TRBV5-1 and TRBJ1-4; D gene ambiguous. Germline CDR1 reads SGHRS; CDR2 reads YFSETQ. V was pared by 0 bases and J by 5 bases, with 8 bases between. The CDR3 is 14 residues long. The CDR3 sequence is CASSLDGVNEKLFF. CDR3 nucleotide sequence: TGCGCCAGCAGCTTGGACGGGGTCAATGAAAAACTGTTTTTT.

The chain combines TRBV29-1 with TRBJ2-3, with 11 bases lining up with TRBD2. From germline, CDR1 is SQVTM and CDR2 ANQGSEA. V trimming: 6 bases; J trimming: 4 bases; junction bases outside the gene matches: 6. The length of the CDR3 is 14 residues. CDR3 nucleotides: TGCAGCGTCAGATTTAGCGGGGGGGCAGATACGCAGTATTTT. Protein: CSVRFSGGADTQYF.

The V call is TRBV2, the J call TRBJ2-7; 9 nucleotides match TRBD1. The CDR3 loop spans 14 amino acids. CDR1 SNHLY and CDR2 FYNNEI come from the germline V gene. V was pared by 6 bases and J by 7 bases, with 10 bases of the junction left unmatched. CDR3 loop: CASSAGTGFWEQYF. CDR3 bases: TGTGCCAGCAGCGCTGGGACAGGGTTTTGGGAGCAGTACTTC.

The J gene is TRBJ1-2, the V gene TRBV6-1; the match to TRBD1 covers 7 bases. This CDR3 has 14 residues. V gave up 4 bases and J gave up 3 bases; unmatched junction bases: 5. Per the germline V gene, CDR1 is MNHNS and CDR2 is SASEGT. The CDR3 DNA reads as TGTGCCAGCAGTGTAAAGCAGGGGGACTATGGCTACACCTTC. Protein product: CASSVKQGDYGYTF.

The chain employs TRBV18 and TRBJ2-5, with TRBD1 matching 8 bases. The end of the DNA aligns better with TRBJ2-7, so the J call may be wrong. The CDR3 length is 13 residues. Germline lookup yields CDR1 KGHSH and CDR2 LQKENI. The CDR3 region is CASSPKQGDEQYF. The CDR3 DNA follows: TGTGCCAGCTCGCCTAAACAGGGGGACGAGCAGTACTTC.

The genes are TRBV27 and TRBJ2-7, with D possibly being TRBD1 (5 bases). The germline CDR1 and CDR2 sequences are MNHEY and SMNVEV (reference sequence). Trimming removed 8 bases at V and 3 bases at J, with 17 bases between. The CDR3 is made up of 14 amino acids. This CDR3 reads CASLAQGTLYEQYF. CDR3 nucleotide sequence: TGTGCCAGCCTCGCCCAGGGAACCCTCTACGAGCAGTACTTC.

V and J are TRBV30 and TRBJ1-5; TRBD1 is a possible D gene (5 bases). V was shortened by 0 bases and J by 4 bases, with 16 bases between the two germline ends. This CDR3 is built from 16 residues. CDR1 and CDR2 (germline): GTSNPN, SVGIG (reference sequence). The CDR3 region has the DNA TGTGCCTGGAGTGTAAAGGGGAGAGGTGGAAATCAGCCCCAGCATTTT. Its protein product is CAWSVKGRGGNQPQHF.

The chain joins TRBV25-1 to TRBJ2-2, with D tentatively TRBD2 (5 bases). Trimming took off 10 bases at V and 4 bases at J, with 10 bases between the two ends. CDR3 length equals 12 residues. Germline V CDR1 and CDR2: MGHDK, SYGVNS. DNA of the CDR3: TGTGCCATCGTAGGAGGCACCGGGGAGCTGTTTTTT. Protein sequence: CAIVGGTGELFF.

The V and J genes are TRBV5-4 and TRBJ2-1, with a weak D call TRBD2 (6 bases). There are 16 residues in the CDR3. Germline V gene data show CDR1 as SGHNT and CDR2 as YYREEE (reference sequence). Trimming removed 3 bases at V and 3 bases at J, with 16 bases between. CDR3 coding DNA: TGTGCCAGCAGCTCACCCCGCGGGGACTTCTACAATGAGCAGTTCTTC. It yields the protein CASSSPRGDFYNEQFF.

The rearrangement uses TRBV28 and TRBJ1-1; no clear D. With 3 bases removed from V and 7 bases from J, the gap between germline ends came to 3 bases. Germline V gene sequence: CDR1 MDHEN, CDR2 SYDVKM. The CDR3 contains 10 residues. For the CDR3, the DNA is TGTGCCAGCAGTTTTGGTGAAGCTTTCTTT. The encoded protein is CASSFGEAFF.

V is TRBV27 and J is TRBJ2-3; 8 nucleotides match TRBD2. This CDR3 has 15 residues. The germline CDR1 and CDR2 sequences are MNHEY and SMNVEV (reference sequence). J lost 3 bases, V lost 4 bases, and 6 bases had no gene match. CDR3 loop: CASSYGGGPTDTQYF. CDR3 DNA: TGTGCCAGCAGTTACGGGGGGGGGCCTACAGATACGCAGTATTTT.

The chain uses TRBV19 and TRBJ2-7; D is unresolved. Germline CDR1 and CDR2: LNHDA and SQIVND (reference sequence). The V and J ends lost 0 bases and 4 bases respectively, with 16 bases between them. This CDR3 is 16 amino acids long. The chain's CDR3 is CASSIDSVLKGYEQYF. In DNA form, the CDR3 reads TGTGCCAGTAGTATAGATTCGGTTCTCAAAGGGTACGAGCAGTACTTC. The complete variable domain, with remaining parts taken from reference TRBV19 and TRBJ2-7, reads DGGITQSPKYLFRKEGQNVTLSCEQNLNHDAMYWYRQDPGQGLRLIYYSQIVNDFQKGDIAEGYSVSREKKESFPLTVTSAQKNPTAFYLCASSIDSVLKGYEQYFGPGTRLTVT.

The gene calls are TRBV27 and TRBJ2-7, with D perhaps TRBD1 (7 bases). The CDR3 totals 14 residues. The germline CDR1 and CDR2 sequences are MNHEY and SMNVEV (reference sequence). The V end was cut by 6 bases, the J end by 3 bases, with 15 bases between. The CDR3 nucleotides are TGTGCCAGCAGGACGCGGGACAGCCGCTACGAGCAGTACTTC. This gives the protein CASRTRDSRYEQYF.

The chain employs TRBV7-8 and TRBJ1-4; D remains ambiguous. The CDR3 loop spans 12 amino acids. CDR1 and CDR2 (germline): SGHVS, FQNEAQ. Trimming stripped 4 bases from V and 3 bases from J, with 3 bases between. The CDR3 spells CASSSPNEKLFF. CDR3 in DNA: TGTGCCAGCAGCTCCCCTAATGAAAAACTGTTTTTT.

CDR3 region: CASRNDRYNSPLHF. CDR3 DNA: TGTGCCAGCAGGAATGACAGATATAATTCACCCCTCCACTTT. This chain links TRBV6-5 with TRBJ1-6; tentative D call: TRBD1 (5 bases). This CDR3 has 14 amino acids. The V end was cut by 6 bases, the J end by 4 bases, with 10 bases between. Germline CDR1 reads MNHEY; CDR2 reads SVGAGI.

The chain employs TRBV5-1 and TRBJ2-1, with TRBD2 identical over 10 bases. The germline V gene has CDR1 SGHRS and CDR2 YFSETQ. V gave up 2 bases and J gave up 8 bases; unmatched junction bases: 7. This CDR3 has 15 residues. The CDR3 bases are TGCGCCAGCAGCTTAAGCGGGGGGGCAGCTGATGAGCAGTTCTTC. Protein: CASSLSGGAADEQFF. The variable domain in full, with the rest retrieved from reference TRBV5-1 and TRBJ2-1, is KAGVTQTPRYLIKTRGQQVTLSCSPISGHRSVSWYQQTPGQGLQFLFEYFSETQRNKGNFPGRFSGRQFSNSRSEMNVSTLELGDSALYLCASSLSGGAADEQFFGPGTRLTVL.

The rearrangement links TRBV5-1 to TRBJ2-5, with no clear D. CDR3 length: 13 amino acids. The germline V gene encodes CDR1 SGHRS and CDR2 YFSETQ. The V gene lost 0 bases and the J gene lost 4 bases, with 7 bases spanning the gap. CDR3 amino acids: CASSLALRETQYF. The CDR3 region has the DNA TGCGCCAGCAGCTTGGCCCTACGAGAGACCCAGTACTTC.

The gene calls are TRBV21-1 and TRBJ1-2. TRBV21-1 is an annotated pseudogene. The CDR3 runs 13 residues. The CDR3 nucleotides read TGTGCCAGCAGCAAAGTCGCGTTCTATGGCTACACCTTC. It yields the protein CASSKVAFYGYTF.

The gene calls are TRBV12-5 and TRBJ1-1, with D perhaps matching TRBD1 (5 bases). Germline CDR1 and CDR2: LGHNT and FRNRAP. V lost 8 bases and J 4 bases, leaving 17 bases between the germline ends. The CDR3 loop spans 14 amino acids. CDR3: CASMQGLSSTEAFF. The CDR3 coding sequence is TGTGCTAGTATGCAGGGCTTGTCGAGCACTGAAGCTTTCTTT.

This chain uses TRBV18 with TRBJ2-5; no reliable D call. The CDR3 is 12 residues long. V lost 3 bases to trimming and J lost 11 bases, with 13 bases between them. Germline values: CDR1 KGHSH, CDR2 LQKENI. This CDR3 reads CASSPFQNPQYF. The CDR3 DNA is TGTGCCAGCTCACCTTTCCAAAATCCACAGTACTTC.

This sequence joins TRBV2 and TRBJ2-5; TRBD1 aligns across 8 bases. CDR3 length equals 14 residues. Germline values: CDR1 SNHLY, CDR2 FYNNEI. The V gene end was trimmed by 10 bases and the J gene end by 5 bases; junction bases not matched to a gene: 12. CDR3 loop: CATARQGLRETQYF. CDR3 coding DNA: TGTGCCACCGCCCGACAGGGGCTTAGGGAGACCCAGTACTTC.

The chain has TRBV29-1 and TRBJ2-3, with no clear D. Trimming left V 5 bases short and J 3 bases short, with 15 bases between. This CDR3 spans 14 amino acids. Germline V lookup: CDR1 SQVTM, CDR2 ANQGSEA. The CDR3: CSVTGHWGTDTQYF. Here the CDR3 DNA reads TGCAGCGTTACGGGTCATTGGGGAACAGATACGCAGTATTTT.

V and J are TRBV5-4 and TRBJ2-5; unclear D gene. V shed 1 base and J shed 5 bases, with 12 bases lying between them. Germline assignment: CDR1 SGHNT and CDR2 YYREEE (reference sequence). There are 14 residues in the CDR3. CDR3 sequence (DNA): TGTGCCAGCAGCTTGCGGGCCCTGGAGGAGACCCAGTACTTC. It codes for CASSLRALEETQYF.

The V gene is TRBV5-1, the J gene TRBJ2-4; D may be TRBD1 or TRBD2 (6 bases each). The length of the CDR3 is 16 residues. Germline lookup yields CDR1 SGHRS and CDR2 YFSETQ. The V and J ends lost 0 bases and 4 bases respectively, with 14 bases between them. CDR3 loop: CASSLEGGWGKNIQYF. The CDR3 DNA reads TGCGCCAGCAGCTTGGAGGGGGGTTGGGGAAAAAACATTCAGTACTTC.

The J gene is TRBJ1-1, the V gene TRBV6-1, with D maybe TRBD1 (5 bases). Germline V gene sequence: CDR1 MNHNS, CDR2 SASEGT. V was cut by 7 bases and J by 4 bases, with 13 bases left in between. The length of the CDR3 is 13 residues. This chain's CDR3 is CASKGGGVTEAFF. CDR3 DNA: TGTGCCAGCAAGGGTGGAGGGGTCACTGAAGCTTTCTTT.

The chain recombines TRBV4-2 with TRBJ2-5; 11 nucleotides agree with TRBD2. V lost 1 base to trimming and J lost 2 bases; unmatched junction nucleotides: 9. This CDR3 contains 18 residues. Germline assignment: CDR1 LGHNA and CDR2 YNFKEQ. CDR3 in amino acids: CASSQGALAGGVQETQYF. The CDR3, as DNA: TGTGCCAGCAGCCAAGGGGCTCTAGCGGGGGGCGTTCAAGAGACCCAGTACTTC.

The rearrangement links TRBV7-6 to TRBJ1-6; D may be TRBD1 (5 bases). The length of the CDR3 is 14 residues. Trimming took 4 bases from V and 5 from J, leaving 9 bases between them. The germline V gene has CDR1 SGHVS and CDR2 FNYEAQ. The CDR3 DNA is TGTGCCAGCAGCTCGACAGTGAATAATTCACCCCTCCACTTT. It yields the protein CASSSTVNNSPLHF.